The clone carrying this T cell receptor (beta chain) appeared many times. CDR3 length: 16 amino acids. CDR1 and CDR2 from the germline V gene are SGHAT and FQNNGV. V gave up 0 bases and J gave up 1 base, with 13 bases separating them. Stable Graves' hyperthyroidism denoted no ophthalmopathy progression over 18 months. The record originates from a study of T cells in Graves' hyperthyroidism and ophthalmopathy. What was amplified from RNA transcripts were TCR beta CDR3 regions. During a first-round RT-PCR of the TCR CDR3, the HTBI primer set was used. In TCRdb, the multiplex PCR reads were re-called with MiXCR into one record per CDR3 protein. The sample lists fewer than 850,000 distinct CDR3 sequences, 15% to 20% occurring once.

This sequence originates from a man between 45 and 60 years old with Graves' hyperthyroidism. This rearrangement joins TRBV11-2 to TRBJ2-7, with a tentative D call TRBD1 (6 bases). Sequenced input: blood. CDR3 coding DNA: TGTGCCAGCAGCTTAGATAATTACAGGGCGTCCTACGAGCAGTACTTC. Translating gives CASSLDNYRASYEQYF. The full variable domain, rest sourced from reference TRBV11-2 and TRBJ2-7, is EAGVAQSPRYKIIEKRQSVAFWCNPISGHATLYWYQQILGQGPKLLIQFQNNGVVDDSQLPKDRFSAERLKGVDSTLKIQPAKLEDSAVYLCASSLDNYRASYEQYFGPGTRLTVT.